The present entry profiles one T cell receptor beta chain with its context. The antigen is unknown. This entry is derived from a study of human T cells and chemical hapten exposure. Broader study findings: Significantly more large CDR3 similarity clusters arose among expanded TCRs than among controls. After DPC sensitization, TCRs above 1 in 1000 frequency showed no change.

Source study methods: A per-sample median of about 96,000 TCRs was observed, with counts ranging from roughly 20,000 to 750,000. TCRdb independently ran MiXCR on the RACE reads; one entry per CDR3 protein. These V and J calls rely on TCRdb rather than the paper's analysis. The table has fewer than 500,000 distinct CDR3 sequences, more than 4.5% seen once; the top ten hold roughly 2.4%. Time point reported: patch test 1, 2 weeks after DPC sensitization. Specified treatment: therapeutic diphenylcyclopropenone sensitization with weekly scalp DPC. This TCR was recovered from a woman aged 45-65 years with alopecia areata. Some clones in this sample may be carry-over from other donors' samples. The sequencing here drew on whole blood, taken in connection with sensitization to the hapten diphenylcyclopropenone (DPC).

CDR3 protein: CSARGSSGDLAKNIQYF. CDR3 in DNA: TGCAGTGCTAGGGGGTCTAGCGGGGACCTAGCCAAAAACATTCAGTACTTC. The J gene is TRBJ2-4, the V gene TRBV20-1, with TRBD2 identical over 9 bases. V shed 3 bases, J shed 0 bases, and the junction held 9 bases outside the gene matches. CDR3 length equals 17 residues. Looked up from germline, CDR1 is DFQATT and CDR2 is SNEGSKA (reference sequence).